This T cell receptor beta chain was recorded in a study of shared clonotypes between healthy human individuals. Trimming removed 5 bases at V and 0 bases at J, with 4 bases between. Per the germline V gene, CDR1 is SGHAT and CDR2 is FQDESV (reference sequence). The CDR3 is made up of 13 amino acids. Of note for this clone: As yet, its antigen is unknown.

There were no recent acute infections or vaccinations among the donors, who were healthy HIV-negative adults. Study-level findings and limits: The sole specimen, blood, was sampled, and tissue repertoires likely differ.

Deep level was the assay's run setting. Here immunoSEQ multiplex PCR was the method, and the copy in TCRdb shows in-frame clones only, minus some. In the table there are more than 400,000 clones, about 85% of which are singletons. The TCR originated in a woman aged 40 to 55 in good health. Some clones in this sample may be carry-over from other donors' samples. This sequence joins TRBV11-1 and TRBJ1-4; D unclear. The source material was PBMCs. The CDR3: CASSQSTNEKLFF. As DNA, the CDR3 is TGTGCCAGCAGCCAGTCAACTAATGAAAAACTGTTTTTT.